The 21 T cell receptor beta chains below come from one sample, sequenced in a study of tumor-infiltrating lymphocytes in oesophageal squamous cell carcinoma (dated by TCRdb to the mid-2010s). The method behind the library was PCR. The data were produced on an Illumina HiSeq 2000. TCRdb ran its own pipeline on the public reads, namely fastp trimming at Q25 and MiXCR clone calling, and kept in-frame beta chains. Each entry is one CDR3 protein sequence, shown with its most common DNA and genes. The sample table lists roughly 13,000 distinct CDR3 sequences, more than 40% of them with a count of one. The ten largest clonotypes hold approximately 15% of the sample. The sequencing input was normal esophageal tissue next to the tumor. The receptors shown here come from a male donor with esophageal squamous cell carcinoma.

This clonotype was seen ten or more times. The CDR3 reads CASSRQGVTEAFF. In DNA, the CDR3 is TGTGCCAGCAGTCGACAGGGTGTCACTGAAGCTTTCTTT. The chain carries TRBV11-2 and TRBJ1-1, with TRBD1 matching over 7 bases. The germline gives CDR1 SGHAT, CDR2 FQNNGV. The CDR3 has 13 residues. Trimming took 6 bases from V and 4 from J; bases not matched to a gene: 5.

This clonotype was seen a handful of times. The rearrangement uses TRBV9 and TRBJ2-5; possible D gene TRBD2, 5 bases. Trimming pared 7 bases from V and 2 bases from J, leaving 15 bases between. Germline V gene data show CDR1 as SGDLS and CDR2 as YYNGEE. The CDR3 is made up of 14 amino acids. CDR3 amino acids: CASSPLGVQETQYF. CDR3 nucleotides: TGTGCCAGCTCCCCCTTGGGAGTACAAGAGACCCAGTACTTC.

The chain employs TRBV12-3 or TRBV12-4 and TRBJ1-6, with a tentative D call TRBD1 (6 bases). The CDR3 runs 15 residues. V was shortened by 3 bases and J by 9 bases, with 15 bases between the two germline ends. For the CDR3, the DNA is TGTGCCAGCAGTTTTAACCACAGGGCTGGTTCACCCCTCCACTTT. The encoded protein is CASSFNHRAGSPLHF.

CDR3 nucleotide sequence: TGTGCCAGCAGCCAAACTATCTATGGCTACACCTTC. Amino acid sequence: CASSQTIYGYTF. V and J are TRBV3-1 and TRBJ1-2; no clear D gene. Trimming cost V 2 bases and J 4 bases, with 5 bases left between them. CDR1 LGHDT and CDR2 YNNKEL come from the germline V gene (reference sequence). The CDR3 sequence is 12 residues long.

This clonotype is labeled as medium-sized. CDR3 nucleotide sequence: TGTGCCAGCAGCAAGACTAGCGGGGGGGCTCGGGACACAGATACGCAGTATTTT. Translating it yields CASSKTSGGARDTDTQYF. This sequence joins TRBV7-9 and TRBJ2-3; 14 nucleotides line up with TRBD2. Germline V gene lookup returns CDR1 SEHNR and CDR2 FQNEAQ (reference sequence). The trim removed 5 bases at V and 2 bases at J, leaving 9 bases unmatched. There are 18 residues in the CDR3.

The chain is built from TRBV6-6 and TRBJ2-6; 8 nucleotides match TRBD1. The J call may be mistaken, given a closer DNA end match to TRBJ2-5. CDR1 is MNHNY and CDR2 is SVGAGI in the germline V gene (reference sequence). This CDR3 is built from 13 residues. As DNA, the CDR3 is TGTGCCAGCGGCCAGGGGGCGCGGGAGACCCAGTACTTC. It encodes CASGQGARETQYF.

The gene calls are TRBV7-2 and TRBJ2-3; 12 nucleotides match TRBD1. The CDR3 spans 16 residues. V lost 0 bases, J lost 6 bases, and 4 bases stayed unmatched. CDR1 and CDR2 from the germline V gene are SGHTA and FQGNSA. The CDR3 bases are TGTGCCAGCAGCTTAGCTGGGACAGGGGGCCCGGATACGCAGTATTTT. This translates into CASSLAGTGGPDTQYF.

The rearrangement links TRBV12-3 or TRBV12-4 to TRBJ2-7; a possible D gene is TRBD2 (6 bases). This CDR3 contains 15 residues. Trimming cost V 3 bases and J 0 bases, with 12 bases left between them. CDR3 nucleotides: TGTGCCAGCAGTTTTTTGCGGGACCTCTCCTACGAGCAGTACTTC. Translated, it gives CASSFLRDLSYEQYF.

This rearrangement joins TRBV28 to TRBJ2-5; weak D call: TRBD1 (5 bases). The end of the DNA aligns better with TRBJ2-3, so the J call may be wrong. The CDR3 length is 15 residues. From germline, CDR1 is MDHEN and CDR2 SYDVKM. The CDR3: CASSQQGPSTDTQYF. In DNA, the CDR3 is TGTGCCAGCAGCCAGCAGGGCCCATCCACAGATACGCAGTATTTT.

This clonotype was observed at least ten times. CDR3 sequence (DNA): TGCGCCAGCAGCCAAGAGCCTAGCGGGAGTGGGTTTGGGGAGCTGTTTTTT. Protein product: CASSQEPSGSGFGELFF. This chain links TRBV4-1 with TRBJ2-2; 10 nucleotides match TRBD2. Germline trimming cut 0 bases from V and 8 bases from J; bases unmatched to any gene: 9. Germline V gene sequence: CDR1 MGHRA, CDR2 YSYEKL. CDR3 length: 17 amino acids.

This chain uses TRBV20-1 with TRBJ2-1; D assignment may be TRBD1 or TRBD2 (5 bases each). Germline V CDR1 and CDR2: DFQATT, SNEGSKA (reference sequence). V lost 3 bases and J lost 4, with 7 bases in between. The CDR3 contains 12 residues. The DNA of the CDR3 is TGCAGTGCTAGCGGGGCATACAATGAGCAGTTCTTC. Residues: CSASGAYNEQFF.

A single count supports this clonotype. This chain links TRBV2 with TRBJ2-1, with a weak D call TRBD2 (8 bases). TRBJ2-4 matches the DNA end more closely, so the J call is doubtful. Germline-derived CDR1 and CDR2 are SNHLY and FYNNEI. The CDR3 contains 14 residues. This CDR3 reads CASSLGRGQNIQYF. CDR3 DNA sequence: TGTGCCAGCAGCCTCGGGAGGGGGCAAAACATTCAGTACTTC.

In its sample, this clonotype was seen many times. V usage is TRBV18 and J usage is TRBJ2-5; D possibly corresponds to TRBD1 (5 bases). Germline CDR1 and CDR2: KGHSH and LQKENI. CDR3 size: 13 residues. The V end lost 4 bases, the J end lost 2 bases, and 8 bases lay between the germline ends. CDR3 region: CASSRTPQETQYF. The CDR3 region has the DNA TGTGCCAGCTCACGGACACCGCAAGAGACCCAGTACTTC.

The chain carries TRBV7-2 and TRBJ2-1, with no clear D. Near its end, the DNA agrees better with TRBJ2-7, so the J call may be wrong. This CDR3 has 12 amino acids. Germline V gives CDR1 SGHTA, CDR2 FQGNSA. CDR3 nucleotide sequence: TGTGCCAGCAGCCTCCCCTCCTACGAGCAGTACTTC. Amino acid sequence: CASSLPSYEQYF.

Concerning this clonotype itself: Given a much more abundant clone one base away, this may be a read error. The CDR3 DNA reads as TGTGCCAGCAGTTTAGGGGCCCCGAACACCGGGGAGCTGTATTTT. It codes for CASSLGAPNTGELYF. The chain couples TRBV12-3 or TRBV12-4 to TRBJ2-3; D perhaps matches TRBD2 (5 bases). The V end lost 1 base, the J end lost 14 bases, and 22 bases lay between the germline ends. This CDR3 contains 15 residues.

Regarding this clonotype: One end of the junction varies from germline; a read error may be responsible. V and J are TRBV7-8 and TRBJ2-4; D is undetermined. CDR1 and CDR2 from the germline V gene are SGHVS and FQNEAQ. This CDR3 comprises 13 residues. The CDR3 loop reads CASSPGPFNVLTF. The CDR3 bases are TGTGCCAGCAGCCCGGGCCCCTTCAACGTCCTGACTTTT.

This clonotype has a single count. V is TRBV29-1 and J is TRBJ2-5; D is undetermined. The CDR3 loop spans 12 amino acids. Germline-derived CDR1 and CDR2 are SQVTM and ANQGSEA. Trimming removed 4 bases at V and 2 bases at J, with 8 bases between. The CDR3: CSVGGIQETQYF. DNA of the CDR3: TGCAGCGTTGGGGGTATTCAAGAGACCCAGTACTTC.

This clonotype was recorded a few times. V gene TRBV7-6 combines with J gene TRBJ2-1; the D gene could be TRBD1 or TRBD2 (7 bases each). Germline V CDR1 and CDR2: SGHVS, FNYEAQ. The V and J ends lost 2 bases and 4 bases respectively, with 12 bases between them. The CDR3 runs 15 residues. The CDR3 DNA is TGTGCCAGCAGCTTACAGGGGGGGCAGTACAATGAGCAGTTCTTC. This codes for CASSLQGGQYNEQFF.

This clonotype counts as medium-sized. This may come from a read error, since a much larger clone is one base off. This chain uses TRBV7-6 with TRBJ2-7; a weak D match, TRBD2 (5 bases). Trimming stripped 2 bases from V and 7 bases from J, with 9 bases between. There are 12 residues in the CDR3. Germline V lookup: CDR1 SGHVS, CDR2 FNYEAQ. CDR3 region: CASSLSGNEQYF. CDR3 sequence (DNA): TGTGCCAGCAGCTTAAGCGGCAATGAGCAGTACTTC.

The J gene is TRBJ2-3, the V gene TRBV19; perhaps D is TRBD1 or TRBD2 (5 bases each). V was trimmed by 7 bases and J by 12 bases, leaving 23 bases between them. Germline V gene lookup returns CDR1 LNHDA and CDR2 SQIVND (reference sequence). This CDR3 is 14 amino acids long. CDR3 nucleotide sequence: TGTGCCAGTACCGATATCGGAAGAGGGGAGACCCAGTATTTT. Translation gives CASTDIGRGETQYF.

This chain connects TRBV7-6 to TRBJ2-2; D is undetermined. CDR1 SGHVS and CDR2 FNYEAQ come from the germline V gene. Between the trimmed V and J ends, which lost 2 bases and 6 bases, there was a span of 1 base. The CDR3 has 11 amino acids. CDR3 residues: CASSLSGELFF. Written as DNA, the CDR3 is TGTGCCAGCAGCTTATCCGGGGAGCTGTTTTTT.